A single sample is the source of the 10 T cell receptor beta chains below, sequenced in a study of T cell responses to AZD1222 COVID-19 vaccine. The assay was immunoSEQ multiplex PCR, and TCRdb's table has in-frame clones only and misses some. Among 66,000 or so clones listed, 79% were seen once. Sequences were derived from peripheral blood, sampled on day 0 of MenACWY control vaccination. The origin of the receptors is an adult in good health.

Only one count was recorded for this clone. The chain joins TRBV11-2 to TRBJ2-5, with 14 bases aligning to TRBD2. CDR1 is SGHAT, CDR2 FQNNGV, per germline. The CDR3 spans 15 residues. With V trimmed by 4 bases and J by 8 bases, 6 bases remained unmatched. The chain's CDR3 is CASSWGLAGAGTQYF. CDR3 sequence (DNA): TGTGCCAGCAGCTGGGGACTAGCGGGAGCGGGTACCCAGTACTTC.

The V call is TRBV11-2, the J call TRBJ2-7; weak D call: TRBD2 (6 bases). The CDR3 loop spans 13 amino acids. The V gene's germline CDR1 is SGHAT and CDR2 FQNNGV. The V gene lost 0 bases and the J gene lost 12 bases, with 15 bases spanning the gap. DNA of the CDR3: TGTGCCAGCAGCTTAGAAAGGAGGGGCAGACGGTACTTC. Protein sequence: CASSLERRGRRYF.

The DNA of the CDR3 is TGTGCCAGCAGTTACTCAACAGGGACTCAGCCCCAGCATTTT. Translation gives CASSYSTGTQPQHF. This chain links TRBV6-2 or TRBV6-3 with TRBJ1-5; a weak D match, TRBD1 (6 bases). The germline V gene has CDR1 MNHEY and CDR2 SVGEGT. Between the trimmed V and J ends, which lost 0 bases and 6 bases, there was a span of 9 bases. The CDR3 contains 14 residues.

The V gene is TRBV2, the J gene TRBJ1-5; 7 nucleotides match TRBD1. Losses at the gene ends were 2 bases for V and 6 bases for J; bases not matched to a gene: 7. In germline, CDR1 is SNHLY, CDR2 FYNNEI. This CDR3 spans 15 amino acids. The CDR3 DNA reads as TGTGCCAGCAGTGAATCTGAGGGGGCAGGTCAGCCCCAGCATTTT. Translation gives CASSESEGAGQPQHF.

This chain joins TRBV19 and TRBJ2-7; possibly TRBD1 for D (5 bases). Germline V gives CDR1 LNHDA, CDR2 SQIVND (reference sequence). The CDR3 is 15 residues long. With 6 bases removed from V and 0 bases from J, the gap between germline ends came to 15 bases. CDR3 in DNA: TGTGCCAGTAGGGGGATAAGGGGCAACTCCTACGAGCAGTACTTC. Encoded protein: CASRGIRGNSYEQYF.

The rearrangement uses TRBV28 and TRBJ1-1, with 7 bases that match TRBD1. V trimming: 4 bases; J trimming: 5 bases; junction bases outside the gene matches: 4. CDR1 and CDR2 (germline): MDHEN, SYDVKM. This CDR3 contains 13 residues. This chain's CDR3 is CASSYSGGTEAFF. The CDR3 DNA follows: TGTGCCAGCAGTTACTCAGGGGGTACTGAAGCTTTCTTT.

The CDR3 sequence is CASSVAGGGGKLFF. For the CDR3, the DNA is TGTGCCAGCAGCGTAGCCGGGGGCGGTGGAAAACTGTTTTTT. This rearrangement joins TRBV9 to TRBJ1-4, with D possibly being TRBD1 (6 bases). Germline lookup yields CDR1 SGDLS and CDR2 YYNGEE. V lost 0 bases and J lost 10, with 13 bases in between. The CDR3 is 14 amino acids.

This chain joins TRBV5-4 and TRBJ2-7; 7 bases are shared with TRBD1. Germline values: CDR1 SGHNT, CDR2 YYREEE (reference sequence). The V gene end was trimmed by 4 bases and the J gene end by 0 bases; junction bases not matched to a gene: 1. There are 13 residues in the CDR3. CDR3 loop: CASSPGGSYEQYF. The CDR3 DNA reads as TGTGCCAGCAGCCCAGGGGGCTCCTACGAGCAGTACTTC.

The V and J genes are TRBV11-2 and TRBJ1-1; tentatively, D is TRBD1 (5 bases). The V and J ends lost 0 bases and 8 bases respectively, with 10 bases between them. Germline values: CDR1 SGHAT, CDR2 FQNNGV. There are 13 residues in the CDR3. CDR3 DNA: TGTGCCAGCAGCTTAGAGGGGAGGACAGAAGCTTTCTTT. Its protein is CASSLEGRTEAFF.

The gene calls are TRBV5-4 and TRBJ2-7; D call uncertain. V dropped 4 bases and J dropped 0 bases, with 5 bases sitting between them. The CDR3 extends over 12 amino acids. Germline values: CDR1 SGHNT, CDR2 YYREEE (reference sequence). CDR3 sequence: CASSVDSYEQYF. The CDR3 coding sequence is TGTGCCAGCAGCGTAGACTCCTACGAGCAGTACTTC. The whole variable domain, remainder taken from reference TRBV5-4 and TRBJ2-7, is ETGVTQSPTHLIKTRGQQVTLRCSSQSGHNTVSWYQQALGQGPQFIFQYYREEENGRGNFPPRFSGLQFPNYSSELNVNALELDDSALYLCASSVDSYEQYFGPGTRLTVT.